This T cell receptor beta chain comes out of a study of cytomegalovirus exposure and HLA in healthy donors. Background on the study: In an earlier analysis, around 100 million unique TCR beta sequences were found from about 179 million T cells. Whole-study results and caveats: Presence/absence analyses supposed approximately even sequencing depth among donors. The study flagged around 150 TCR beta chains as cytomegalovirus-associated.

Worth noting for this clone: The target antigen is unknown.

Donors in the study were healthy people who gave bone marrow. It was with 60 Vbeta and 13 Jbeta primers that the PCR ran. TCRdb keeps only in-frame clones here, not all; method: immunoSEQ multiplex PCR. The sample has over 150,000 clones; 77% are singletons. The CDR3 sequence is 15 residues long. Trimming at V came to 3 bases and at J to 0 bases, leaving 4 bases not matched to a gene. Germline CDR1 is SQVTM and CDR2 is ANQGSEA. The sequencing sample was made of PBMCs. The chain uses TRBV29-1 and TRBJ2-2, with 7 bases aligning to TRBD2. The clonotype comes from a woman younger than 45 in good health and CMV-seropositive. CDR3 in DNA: TGCAGCGTTGACAGCGGGAAAGCGAACACCGGGGAGCTGTTTTTT. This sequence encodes CSVDSGKANTGELFF.